The 20 T cell receptor beta chains presented below share a single source sample, sequenced in a study of blood T cells in healthy people across ages. A second about 7 to 12 cycle PCR used barcoded and J-beta primers. TCRdb fed the 5' RACE reads into MiXCR, producing one record per CDR3 protein. This sample yields 1.5 million to 2 million distinct CDR3 sequences, of which around half are seen a single time; more than 2% belongs to the top ten. The sample consisted of blood. The receptors originated from a woman in her forties in good health.

This chain connects TRBV5-1 to TRBJ1-1, with D maybe TRBD1 (5 bases). Trimming stripped 0 bases from V and 4 bases from J, with 13 bases between. Germline V gene lookup returns CDR1 SGHRS and CDR2 YFSETQ. This CDR3 is 15 amino acids long. In nucleotides, the CDR3 is TGCGCCAGCAGCTTGGACCCGGGTGGGACCACTGAAGCTTTCTTT. Translated: CASSLDPGGTTEAFF.

The rearrangement links TRBV4-1 to TRBJ1-2; no reliable D call. V was pared by 4 bases and J by 0 bases, with 15 bases between. The CDR3 totals 16 residues. The germline V gene encodes CDR1 MGHRA and CDR2 YSYEKL. CDR3 DNA sequence: TGCGCCAGCAGCCCCCCGGTCCGGGGAGCTAACTATGGCTACACCTTC. Translation: CASSPPVRGANYGYTF.

The chain combines TRBV10-2 with TRBJ2-1; 9 bases align to TRBD1. V was pared by 6 bases and J by 15 bases, with 12 bases of the junction left unmatched. Germline values: CDR1 WSHSY, CDR2 SAAADI. The CDR3 has 13 amino acids. The CDR3 spells CASRDLGTGIPFF. The CDR3 DNA follows: TGCGCCAGCAGGGACCTCGGGACAGGGATTCCGTTCTTC.

The rearrangement uses TRBV19 and TRBJ1-5; D is undetermined. The germline gives CDR1 LNHDA, CDR2 SQIVND (reference sequence). CDR3 length: 13 amino acids. Trimming shortened V by 2 bases and J by 4 bases, and 6 bases separated the two germline ends. CDR3 nucleotide sequence: TGTGCCAGTAGTATATCCCCTAATCAGCCCCAGCATTTT. It translates to CASSISPNQPQHF.

The V and J genes are TRBV7-9 and TRBJ1-4, with 9 positions matching TRBD1. The V and J ends lost 7 bases and 2 bases, in that order; junction bases with no gene match: 8. Germline loops: CDR1 SEHNR, CDR2 FQNEAQ (reference sequence). This CDR3 is built from 16 residues. The CDR3 loop is CASTHDRGTTNEKLFF. The CDR3 region has the DNA TGTGCCAGCACCCACGACAGGGGGACGACTAATGAAAAACTGTTTTTT.

J is TRBJ2-7 and V is TRBV2; D uncertain. Trimming pared 7 bases from V and 3 bases from J, leaving 13 bases between. Germline CDR1 SNHLY, CDR2 FYNNEI. The CDR3 spans 13 residues. The CDR3 region is CASTSRADYEQYF. The CDR3 coding sequence is TGTGCCAGCACATCCCGGGCCGACTACGAGCAGTACTTC.

This clonotype was counted only a few times. This chain connects TRBV10-3 to TRBJ2-1, with 10 bases aligning to TRBD1. This CDR3 contains 17 residues. Germline values: CDR1 ENHRY, CDR2 SYGVKD. The V segment lost 3 bases and the J segment 3 bases; nucleotides outside the gene matches: 8. CDR3: CAISERTGGKDYNEQFF. CDR3 DNA sequence: TGTGCCATCAGTGAAAGGACAGGGGGTAAAGACTACAATGAGCAGTTCTTC.

The V gene is TRBV24-1, the J gene TRBJ2-7; 9 bases line up with TRBD2. The tail of the sequence fits TRBJ2-5 better, so the J call may be wrong. This CDR3 spans 16 amino acids. CDR1 and CDR2 from the germline V gene are KGHDR and SFDVKD. CDR3 residues: CATSDLRGLAEETQYF. CDR3 bases: TGTGCCACCAGTGATTTACGGGGACTAGCCGAAGAGACCCAGTACTTC.

This clonotype was seen a handful of times. The chain recombines TRBV4-3 with TRBJ1-2; tentative D call: TRBD1 (5 bases). The germline V gene encodes CDR1 LGHNA and CDR2 YSLEER. V lost 2 bases and J lost 4, with 14 bases in between. The CDR3 runs 15 residues. CDR3 DNA sequence: TGCGCCAGCAGCCAAACTATTCGGGGGGGCTATGGCTACACCTTC. The encoded protein is CASSQTIRGGYGYTF.

This clonotype has a handful of counts. CDR3 region: CASSWAGSPEDTQYF. The CDR3 DNA reads TGCGCCAGCAGCTGGGCAGGGAGCCCCGAAGATACGCAGTATTTT. The chain combines TRBV5-1 with TRBJ2-3, with D tentatively TRBD1 or TRBD2 (5 bases each). The germline V and J ends were trimmed by 3 bases and 5 bases, with 16 bases remaining between them. This CDR3 has 15 amino acids. Looked up from germline, CDR1 is SGHRS and CDR2 is YFSETQ.

This chain links TRBV6-6 with TRBJ1-2; D is unclear. The CDR3 consists of 12 residues. Germline lookup yields CDR1 MNHNY and CDR2 SVGAGI (reference sequence). The V and J ends lost 7 bases and 1 base respectively, with 7 bases between them. CDR3 sequence reads: CASKENNYGYTF. DNA for the CDR3: TGTGCCAGCAAAGAAAATAACTATGGCTACACCTTC.

The DNA for the CDR3 is TGTGCCAGCAGTGAAGGGACAGGCCCTTACGAGCAGTACTTC. The encoded protein is CASSEGTGPYEQYF. The chain combines TRBV25-1 with TRBJ2-7; TRBD1 matches at 8 bases. Germline CDR1 is MGHDK and CDR2 is SYGVNS. The CDR3 totals 14 residues. The J segment lost 4 bases and the V segment lost 2 bases, leaving 4 bases of the junction unmatched.

The J gene is TRBJ1-5, the V gene TRBV20-1; D not certain. CDR3 length: 13 amino acids. CDR1 and CDR2 (germline): DFQATT, SNEGSKA (reference sequence). Trimming took 3 bases from V and 6 from J, leaving 12 bases between them. The CDR3 bases are TGCAGTGCTAGCCACGGGGTCGGTCAGCCCCAGCATTTT. It is translated as CSASHGVGQPQHF.

This clonotype was seen more than once but under ten times. This chain links TRBV12-3 or TRBV12-4 with TRBJ1-2, with D possibly being TRBD1 (5 bases). The CDR3 has 15 residues. V was trimmed by 1 base and J by 2 bases, leaving 11 bases between them. This chain's CDR3 is CASSLGAGKNYGYTF. CDR3 DNA: TGTGCCAGCAGTTTAGGGGCAGGGAAGAACTATGGCTACACCTTC.

J is TRBJ2-4 and V is TRBV4-1; D uncertain. Trimming took 1 base from V and 7 from J, leaving 8 bases between them. The CDR3 consists of 13 residues. The germline gives CDR1 MGHRA, CDR2 YSYEKL. The CDR3 sequence is CASSQVEVNIQYF. The CDR3 DNA follows: TGCGCCAGCAGCCAAGTTGAGGTCAACATTCAGTACTTC.

The rearrangement joins TRBV4-1 to TRBJ1-4, with D tentatively TRBD1 (6 bases). V lost 0 bases and J lost 7, with 9 bases in between. This CDR3 has 14 amino acids. Looked up from germline, CDR1 is MGHRA and CDR2 is YSYEKL. The CDR3 is CASSQDRGPEKLFF. DNA of the CDR3: TGCGCCAGCAGCCAAGACAGGGGCCCTGAAAAACTGTTTTTT.

The V call is TRBV25-1, the J call TRBJ2-1, with D hard to call. Between the trimmed V and J ends, which lost 3 bases and 2 bases, there was a span of 20 bases. Germline lookup yields CDR1 MGHDK and CDR2 SYGVNS. The CDR3 is made up of 18 amino acids. The CDR3: CASSDSFPAESPYNEQFF. The CDR3 nucleotides read TGTGCCAGCAGTGATTCCTTTCCAGCAGAATCCCCCTACAATGAGCAGTTCTTC.

This chain connects TRBV7-2 to TRBJ2-3; 10 nucleotides match TRBD2. The V gene's germline CDR1 is SGHTA and CDR2 FQGNSA. J gave up 7 bases and V 3 bases, and 16 bases lay outside the gene matches. The CDR3 runs 18 residues. This chain's CDR3 is CASSFRHSGGTSHYTQYF. In DNA form, the CDR3 reads TGTGCCAGCAGCTTCCGACATAGCGGGGGGACCTCCCATTATACGCAGTATTTT.

This clonotype came up a few times. The chain joins TRBV10-3 to TRBJ1-5, with TRBD1 matching over 10 bases. The CDR3 spans 18 residues. Looked up from germline, CDR1 is ENHRY and CDR2 is SYGVKD. V lost 7 bases, J lost 0 bases, and 12 bases stayed unmatched. Here the CDR3 DNA reads TGTGCCATCAATGCTGCCAGGGGACAGGGGACTAGCAATCAGCCCCAGCATTTT. This codes for CAINAARGQGTSNQPQHF.

This clonotype was seen a handful of times. The J gene is TRBJ2-5, the V gene TRBV6-2 or TRBV6-3, with 13 bases identical to TRBD2. CDR1 and CDR2 from the germline V gene are MNHEY and SVGEGT. This CDR3 spans 17 amino acids. V dropped 2 bases and J dropped 2; count of bases not matched to a gene: 5. This chain's CDR3 is CASSYTGLAGVQETQYF. The CDR3 bases are TGTGCCAGCAGTTACACCGGACTAGCGGGGGTACAAGAGACCCAGTACTTC.